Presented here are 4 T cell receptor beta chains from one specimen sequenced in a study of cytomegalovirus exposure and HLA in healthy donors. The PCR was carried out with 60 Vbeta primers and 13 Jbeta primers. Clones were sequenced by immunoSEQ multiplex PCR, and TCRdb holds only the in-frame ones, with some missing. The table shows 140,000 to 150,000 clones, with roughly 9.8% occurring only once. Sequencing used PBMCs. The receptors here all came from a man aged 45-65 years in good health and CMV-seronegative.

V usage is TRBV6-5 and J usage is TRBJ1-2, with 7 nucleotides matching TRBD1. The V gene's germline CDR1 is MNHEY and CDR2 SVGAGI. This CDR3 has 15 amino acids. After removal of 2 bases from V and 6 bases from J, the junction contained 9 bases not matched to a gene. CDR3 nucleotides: TGTGCCAGCAGTTACCAGCGTCGGGACAGAGATGGCTACACCTTC. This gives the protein CASSYQRRDRDGYTF.

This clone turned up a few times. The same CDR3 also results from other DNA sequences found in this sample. The CDR3 DNA sequence: TGCGCCAGCAGCCAAGCATCTCAGGGAATGAACACTGAAGCTTTCTTT. This codes for CASSQASQGMNTEAFF. This chain joins TRBV4-1 and TRBJ1-1, with a possible D match to TRBD1 (5 bases). The germline gives CDR1 MGHRA, CDR2 YSYEKL. The CDR3 extends over 16 amino acids. Trimming took 1 base from V and 0 from J, leaving 12 bases between them.

CDR3 protein: CAWSVRVGWNGYTF. DNA of the CDR3: TGTGCCTGGAGTGTGCGTGTCGGGTGGAATGGCTACACCTTC. This chain links TRBV30 with TRBJ1-2; no reliable D call. The CDR3 sequence is 14 residues long. V lost 0 bases to trimming and J lost 6 bases, with 14 bases between them. CDR1 and CDR2 (germline): GTSNPN, SVGIG (reference sequence).

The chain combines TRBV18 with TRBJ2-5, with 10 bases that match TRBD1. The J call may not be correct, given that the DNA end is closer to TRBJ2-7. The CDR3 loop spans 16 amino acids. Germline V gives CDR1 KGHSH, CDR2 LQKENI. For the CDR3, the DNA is TGTGCCAGCTCACCACGGGACAGGGGACGTCGGGACGAGCAGTACTTC. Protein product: CASSPRDRGRRDEQYF.